These 22 T cell receptor beta chains were sequenced from one sample in a study of memory CD4+ T cells and cytomegalovirus serostatus. Profiled with immunoSEQ multiplex PCR; TCRdb holds only in-frame clones, not every one. The sample contains approximately 88,000 clones, 80% of which appear only once. The sort gate was single viable CD3+CD4+CD8-CD45RO+ cells for memory CD4+ T cells. Material: memory CD4+ T cells from blood. All receptors derive from an adult in good health and CMV-seropositive.

A few counts support this clone. The same CDR3 arises from other DNA sequences in this sample as well. This sequence joins TRBV4-2 and TRBJ2-3; 8 bases agree with TRBD2. V was clipped by 0 bases and J by 0 bases; unmatched bases: 2. CDR3 length: 16 residues. Germline values: CDR1 LGHNA, CDR2 YNFKEQ. As DNA, the CDR3 is TGTGCCAGCAGCCAAGAACCTAGCGGGAGCACAGATACGCAGTATTTT. Translating gives CASSQEPSGSTDTQYF.

This sequence joins TRBV11-2 and TRBJ2-5; 8 bases are shared with TRBD2. The trim removed 1 base at V and 5 bases at J, leaving 6 bases unmatched. This CDR3 is built from 15 residues. Looked up from germline, CDR1 is SGHAT and CDR2 is FQNNGV. CDR3 sequence (DNA): TGTGCCAGCAGCTTAGCGGGAGGGCCAAGTGAGACCCAGTACTTC. This sequence encodes CASSLAGGPSETQYF.

The rearrangement joins TRBV4-2 to TRBJ1-6; D is unclear. CDR1 and CDR2 from the germline V gene are LGHNA and YNFKEQ. This CDR3 comprises 13 residues. V was trimmed by 1 base and J by 7 bases, leaving 5 bases between them. CDR3 region: CASSQVPNSPLHF. CDR3 coding DNA: TGTGCCAGCAGCCAAGTTCCGAATTCACCCCTCCACTTT.

This clone was recorded once. The chain combines TRBV6-5 with TRBJ1-3; D call uncertain. The V end was cut by 5 bases, the J end by 7 bases, with 12 bases between. Germline V gives CDR1 MNHEY, CDR2 SVGAGI. This CDR3 has 13 residues. CDR3 sequence (DNA): TGTGCCAGCAGTGGACTTAACGGGAACACCATATATTTT. This codes for CASSGLNGNTIYF.

This chain links TRBV5-1 with TRBJ2-5; TRBD2 agrees at 11 bases. Germline V lookup: CDR1 SGHRS, CDR2 YFSETQ. The CDR3 extends over 15 amino acids. Unmatched junction bases numbered 3, after V lost 1 base and J lost 4 bases. CDR3 nucleotides: TGCGCCAGCAGCTTGACGCTAGCGGGAGGAGAGACCCAGTACTTC. Encoded protein: CASSLTLAGGETQYF.

This clone was counted between two and nine times. The chain is built from TRBV28 and TRBJ2-7; D unclear. This CDR3 is 12 amino acids long. Trimming pared 7 bases from V and 0 bases from J, leaving 7 bases between. The V gene's germline CDR1 is MDHEN and CDR2 SYDVKM. CDR3 bases: TGTGCCAGCATGGCACTCTCCTACGAGCAGTACTTC. Translation: CASMALSYEQYF.

This clone was observed a few times. This sequence joins TRBV2 and TRBJ2-3, with a tentative D call TRBD2 (6 bases). Germline V CDR1 and CDR2: SNHLY, FYNNEI. Between the trimmed V and J ends, which lost 7 bases and 2 bases, there was a span of 13 bases. The CDR3 contains 14 residues. The DNA for the CDR3 is TGTGCCAGCACCCGGGAGTACGTCACAGATACGCAGTATTTT. Translation: CASTREYVTDTQYF.

This chain links TRBV5-1 with TRBJ2-2; perhaps TRBD1 as D (5 bases). The CDR3 runs to 16 residues. Trimming removed 3 bases from V and 6 bases from J, with 18 bases in between. Germline CDR1 and CDR2: SGHRS and YFSETQ. CDR3 sequence (DNA): TGCGCCAGCAGCTACGGACGACAGTGGCCAGCCGGGGAGCTGTTTTTT. Translated, it gives CASSYGRQWPAGELFF. The complete variable domain, with remaining parts taken from reference TRBV5-1 and TRBJ2-2, reads KAGVTQTPRYLIKTRGQQVTLSCSPISGHRSVSWYQQTPGQGLQFLFEYFSETQRNKGNFPGRFSGRQFSNSRSEMNVSTLELGDSALYLCASSYGRQWPAGELFFGEGSRLTVL.

This clone was seen a handful of times. The rearrangement uses TRBV5-6 and TRBJ1-2, with D unclear. This CDR3 is 11 amino acids long. V was cut by 0 bases and J by 7 bases, with 4 bases left in between. Germline CDR1 and CDR2: SGHDT and YYEEEE. The chain's CDR3 is CASSLGIGYTF. CDR3 DNA sequence: TGTGCCAGCAGCTTGGGCATTGGCTACACCTTC.

This chain connects TRBV28 to TRBJ2-2; D call uncertain. CDR3 length equals 13 residues. V shed 2 bases and J shed 7 bases, with 8 bases lying between them. Germline V CDR1 and CDR2: MDHEN, SYDVKM. CDR3 nucleotides: TGTGCCAGCAGTTTACCCAGAGGCGGGGAGCTGTTTTTT. It encodes CASSLPRGGELFF. The whole variable domain, remainder taken from reference TRBV28 and TRBJ2-2, is DVKVTQSSRYLVKRTGEKVFLECVQDMDHENMFWYRQDPGLGLRLIYFSYDVKMKEKGDIPEGYSVSREKKERFSLILESASTNQTSMYLCASSLPRGGELFFGEGSRLTVL.

This chain links TRBV18 with TRBJ2-6; the D is unclear. The germline V and J ends were trimmed by 3 bases and 1 base, with 7 bases remaining between them. From germline, CDR1 is KGHSH and CDR2 LQKENI. This CDR3 spans 15 amino acids. The CDR3: CASSPGFSGANVLTF. The CDR3 region has the DNA TGTGCCAGCTCACCGGGGTTTTCTGGGGCCAACGTCCTGACTTTC.

CDR3 amino acids: CATSGRPVEGANVLTF. The CDR3 bases are TGCGCCACCTCGGGCAGGCCGGTCGAGGGGGCCAACGTCCTGACTTTC. The rearrangement uses TRBV5-1 and TRBJ2-6, with D hard to call. The CDR3 has 16 residues. Germline V CDR1 and CDR2: SGHRS, YFSETQ. V was pared by 9 bases and J by 4 bases, with 20 bases between.

In its sample, this clone was seen a few times. This sequence joins TRBV19 and TRBJ2-7; 7 bases are a match to TRBD2. This CDR3 region has 11 residues. The germline V gene has CDR1 LNHDA and CDR2 SQIVND (reference sequence). Losses at the gene ends were 9 bases for V and 4 bases for J; bases not matched to a gene: 3. CDR3 region: CASGSGYEQYF. In nucleotides, the CDR3 is TGTGCCAGCGGTAGCGGGTACGAGCAGTACTTC.

V gene TRBV29-1 combines with J gene TRBJ2-2; tentatively, D is TRBD2 (5 bases). Germline lookup yields CDR1 SQVTM and CDR2 ANQGSEA. The CDR3 spans 11 residues. Trimming took off 6 bases at V and 8 bases at J, with 10 bases between the two ends. Here the CDR3 reads CSVGSSGELFF. The CDR3 bases are TGCAGCGTGGGGAGTTCAGGGGAGCTGTTTTTT.

This clone has a handful of counts. The chain recombines TRBV7-9 with TRBJ2-1, with 11 bases aligning to TRBD2. V was clipped by 10 bases and J by 7 bases; unmatched bases: 6. Germline V lookup: CDR1 SEHNR, CDR2 FQNEAQ (reference sequence). This CDR3 has 13 amino acids. The CDR3 sequence is CATGVAGGNEQFF. The CDR3 coding sequence is TGTGCCACAGGGGTAGCGGGAGGGAATGAGCAGTTCTTC.

The gene calls are TRBV19 and TRBJ1-2; 9 bases match TRBD1. Unmatched junction bases numbered 10, after V lost 10 bases and J lost 4 bases. Germline V gene data show CDR1 as LNHDA and CDR2 as SQIVND (reference sequence). This CDR3 region has 14 residues. The CDR3 spells CATRGDRAVYGYTF. The CDR3 region has the DNA TGTGCCACCCGGGGGGACAGGGCCGTCTATGGCTACACCTTC.

This chain joins TRBV11-2 and TRBJ2-7; possible D gene TRBD1, 6 bases. V was clipped by 2 bases and J by 3 bases, with 11 bases between them. Germline V lookup: CDR1 SGHAT, CDR2 FQNNGV. CDR3 length: 14 residues. The CDR3 region has the DNA TGTGCCAGCAGCTTACAACAGGGAAGCTACGAGCAGTACTTC. Its protein product is CASSLQQGSYEQYF. The full variable domain, rest sourced from reference TRBV11-2 and TRBJ2-7, is EAGVAQSPRYKIIEKRQSVAFWCNPISGHATLYWYQQILGQGPKLLIQFQNNGVVDDSQLPKDRFSAERLKGVDSTLKIQPAKLEDSAVYLCASSLQQGSYEQYFGPGTRLTVT.

The J gene is TRBJ1-1, the V gene TRBV4-1, with 9 bases fitting TRBD1. The CDR3 loop spans 14 amino acids. Germline CDR1 is MGHRA and CDR2 is YSYEKL. Trimming removed 4 bases from V and 7 bases from J; junction bases left unmatched: 7. The CDR3 sequence is CASSLYRGLNEAFF. The CDR3 DNA sequence: TGCGCCAGCAGCCTCTACAGGGGGCTGAATGAAGCTTTCTTT.

The gene calls are TRBV9 and TRBJ2-1; 9 positions agree with TRBD2. With V trimmed by 0 bases and J by 6 bases, 10 bases remained unmatched. This CDR3 has 17 residues. The V gene's germline CDR1 is SGDLS and CDR2 YYNGEE. DNA of the CDR3: TGTGCCAGCAGCGTAGTGGGCGGGAGGGCCTGGGGCAATGAGCAGTTCTTC. Translation: CASSVVGGRAWGNEQFF.

J is TRBJ2-7 and V is TRBV10-2; TRBD1 might be the D (6 bases). V was cut by 7 bases and J by 3 bases, with 16 bases left in between. Looked up from germline, CDR1 is WSHSY and CDR2 is SAAADI. The CDR3 contains 14 residues. In DNA form, the CDR3 reads TGCGCCAGCACTACAGGGTCAGCTGGCTACGAGCAGTACTTC. Its protein is CASTTGSAGYEQYF.

The chain employs TRBV11-1 and TRBJ2-4; perhaps TRBD1 as D (5 bases). Between the trimmed V and J ends, which lost 5 bases and 8 bases, there was a span of 10 bases. The CDR3 runs to 12 residues. The germline gives CDR1 SGHAT, CDR2 FQDESV (reference sequence). The DNA of the CDR3 is TGTGCCAGCAGCCACCAAGGGGACATTCAGTACTTC. As protein: CASSHQGDIQYF.

J is TRBJ2-1 and V is TRBV4-3; D unresolved. CDR1 is LGHNA, CDR2 YSLEER, per germline. V lost 8 bases to trimming and J lost 4 bases, with 6 bases between them. The CDR3 extends over 11 amino acids. The CDR3, as DNA: TGCGCCAGCGACGGTTACAATGAGCAGTTCTTC. It specifies CASDGYNEQFF.